One sample yielded the 7 T cell receptor beta chains listed below, sequenced in a study of technical replicates of blood from a handful of donors. Sequencing used immunoSEQ multiplex PCR; TCRdb keeps in-frame clones, though not all of them. The sample lists fewer than 90,000 clones; approximately 89% were seen once. Material: T cells isolated from PBMCs. The origin of the receptors is a human donor in good health.

The chain is built from TRBV15 and TRBJ2-2; a weak D match, TRBD1 (6 bases). The CDR3 runs 15 residues. V was cut by 1 base and J by 5 bases, with 11 bases left in between. In germline, CDR1 is LNHNV, CDR2 YYDKDF (reference sequence). CDR3 in DNA: TGTGCCACCAGCAGAGGAAACAGGGTGACCGGGGAGCTGTTTTTT. The encoded protein is CATSRGNRVTGELFF.

This chain uses TRBV29-1 with TRBJ2-3; weak D call: TRBD2 (5 bases). Germline V lookup: CDR1 SQVTM, CDR2 ANQGSEA. The CDR3 totals 11 residues. V was cut by 8 bases and J by 6 bases, with 12 bases left in between. The chain's CDR3 is CSSQEADTQYF. For the CDR3, the DNA is TGCAGCAGCCAGGAGGCGGATACGCAGTATTTT.

V is TRBV19 and J is TRBJ2-5; 9 positions agree with TRBD1. V dropped 3 bases and J dropped 5; count of bases not matched to a gene: 7. The germline gives CDR1 LNHDA, CDR2 SQIVND (reference sequence). CDR3 length equals 15 residues. DNA for the CDR3: TGTGCCAGTAGTATGACAGGGGGATCGTGGGAGACCCAGTACTTC. Encoded protein: CASSMTGGSWETQYF.

The rearrangement uses TRBV7-3 and TRBJ2-1, with TRBD1 as a possible D gene (5 bases). Germline CDR1 and CDR2: SGHTA and FQGTGA. CDR3 size: 15 residues. V was trimmed by 2 bases and J by 7 bases, leaving 15 bases between them. CDR3 in DNA: TGTGCCAGCAGCTTAGTCACTACCAAGGGGAATGAGCAGTTCTTC. It specifies CASSLVTTKGNEQFF.

The CDR3 sequence: CASSYDRGNNEQYF. In DNA form, the CDR3 reads TGCGCCAGCAGCTACGACAGGGGCAACAACGAGCAGTACTTC. The J gene is TRBJ2-7, the V gene TRBV5-1; 8 bases are a match to TRBD1. CDR1 SGHRS and CDR2 YFSETQ come from the germline V gene. The CDR3 sequence is 14 residues long. J was trimmed by 5 bases and V by 3 bases; bases with no gene match: 7.

This chain joins TRBV27 and TRBJ1-5; a weak D match, TRBD1 (5 bases). This CDR3 has 13 amino acids. Trimming stripped 6 bases from V and 3 bases from J, with 9 bases between. Germline V lookup: CDR1 MNHEY, CDR2 SMNVEV (reference sequence). Here the CDR3 DNA reads TGTGCCAGCAGCACAGGTTCCAATCAGCCCCAGCATTTT. Its translation: CASSTGSNQPQHF.

V gene TRBV9 combines with J gene TRBJ2-1; D is uncertain. Germline loops: CDR1 SGDLS, CDR2 YYNGEE. V was clipped by 3 bases and J by 3 bases, with 7 bases between them. The CDR3 runs to 13 residues. The CDR3 loop is CASSGGDYNEQFF. The DNA of the CDR3 is TGTGCCAGCAGCGGTGGAGACTACAATGAGCAGTTCTTC. The variable domain in full, with the rest retrieved from reference TRBV9 and TRBJ2-1, is DSGVTQTPKHLITATGQRVTLRCSPRSGDLSVYWYQQSLDQGLQFLIQYYNGEERAKGNILERFSAQQFPDLHSELNLSSLELGDSALYFCASSGGDYNEQFFGPGTRLTVL.